A selection of T cell receptor beta chains follows, all from one sample in a study. TCRdb redid the calling of the 5' RACE reads with MiXCR, one entry per CDR3 protein. The sample shows fewer than 6,500 distinct CDR3 sequences, roughly a third of them seen only once. Sequenced material: memory CD4+ T cells sorted from blood. The source is a female donor with breast cancer. The CDR3 runs from the conserved cysteine through the conserved F or W. D genes are given only for firm matches. Clone size is shown for a subset of rows, as once, few, many or a class of expanded clone.

d_gene | abundance | v_gene | CDR3aa
. | medium-sized | TRBV18 | CASSPGVPANTGELFF
TRBD1 | medium-sized | TRBV6-6 | CASYRDRENIQYF
TRBD1 | . | TRBV5-1 | CASGWDRIGTGELFF
. | . | TRBV7-9 | CASSFRHSQETQYF
. | medium-sized | TRBV10-3 | CAISKTGDRNEQFF
. | once | TRBV21-1 | CASSRCSPGRCSYEQYF
. | medium-sized | TRBV7-8 | CASRLNSYNEQFF
TRBD2 | . | TRBV7-9 | CASSPTSGNYNEQFF
TRBD1 | . | TRBV15 | CATSRGTGNQPQHF
. | . | TRBV9 | CASSVDGETQYF
. | . | TRBV7-2 | CAGSSSGASRGSEQFF
. | . | TRBV20-1 | CSARESTGLTEAFF
TRBD1 | . | TRBV4-2 | CASSQGGGFDNEQFF
. | many | TRBV3-1 | CASSHTGDSYEQYF
. | . | TRBV6-5 | CASSLHGQNNEKLFF
. | . | TRBV9 | CASSEGGATEAFF
. | many | TRBV6-1 | CASSPQIISNQPQHF
TRBD1 | . | TRBV7-9 | CASSDGGQGPPEWHETQYF
. | medium-sized | TRBV20-1 | CSARRLLSSYEQYF
TRBD2 | many | TRBV7-2 | CASSFPGLANEQYF
TRBD2 | . | TRBV9 | CASSLTSGRLFSSTDTQCF
. | medium-sized | TRBV5-1 | CASSLGGGETQYF
. | many | TRBV20-1 | CSANQGVADTQYF
. | medium-sized | TRBV6-1 | CASTRGGGGTYNEQFF
TRBD2 | . | TRBV11-2 | CASSLMGGVQETQYF